The present T cell receptor (beta chain) was sequenced within a study of blood T cell repertoires in COVID-19. On the study more broadly: From T cells, B-cell-depleted T cells, or PBMCs came the material, which was cDNA or gDNA.

Repertoires were generated with immunoSEQ multiplex PCR, while TCRdb's copy carries only in-frame clones and drops some. The sample yields about 97,000 clones, about 83% seen once. The TCR comes from a human donor in a cohort sampled during active COVID-19. Specimen: peripheral blood.

This CDR3 is CASSKDRVYNEQFF. The CDR3 region has the DNA TGTGCCAGCAGCAAAGACAGGGTATACAATGAGCAGTTCTTC. This rearrangement joins TRBV21-1 to TRBJ2-1; TRBD1, the table's D call, lacks a check against the DNA. TRBV21-1 is marked as a pseudogene. The CDR3 runs 14 residues.